This T cell receptor beta chain is from a study of healthy donors' naive CD4 and CD8 T cells. Germline values: CDR1 SQVTM, CDR2 ANQGSEA. V shed 8 bases and J shed 4 bases, with 15 bases lying between them. The CDR3 has 13 residues. TCR libraries were built from 450 to 650 ng of total RNA by linear amplification. TCRdb ran MiXCR on the reads and lists one entry per CDR3 protein. Of roughly 200,000 distinct CDR3 sequences listed, about four fifths are singletons. Input material: naive CD4+ and CD8+ T cells sorted from blood, pooled from several donors. The TCR sequence derives from a pool of human donors in good health; the sample pools cells from several healthy donors. The rearrangement joins TRBV29-1 to TRBJ1-5; D remains ambiguous. The CDR3 region has the DNA TGCAGCATCCGGGAGGGCCCTAATCAGCCCCAGCATTTT. This encodes CSIREGPNQPQHF.